The 32 T cell receptor beta chains given below trace back to one sample, sequenced in a study of identical twins (TCRdb year 2016). Library creation used 5' RACE. Sequencing instrument: Illumina HiSeq 2000. TCRdb reworked the public reads: Q25 trimming with fastp, MiXCR clone assembly, productive beta chains retained. Identical CDR3 protein sequences are pooled into one entry, listed with their most common genes and DNA. The sample table lists hundreds of thousands of distinct CDR3 sequences, more than 9% of them with a count of one. The ten most abundant clones make up about 1.5% of the sample. The data were also submitted as part of a second study, on yellow fever vaccine responses in identical twins.

The source material was PBMCs. These receptors were taken from a woman under 30 in good health.

The gene calls are TRBV12-5 and TRBJ2-7, with TRBD1 as a possible D gene (6 bases). Germline CDR1 is LGHNT and CDR2 is FRNRAP. The CDR3 totals 13 residues. Trimming took off 6 bases at V and 2 bases at J, with 11 bases between the two ends. CDR3 coding DNA: TGTGCTAGTGGGGGGGACACCCCCTACGAGCAGTACTTC. Translation gives CASGGDTPYEQYF.

This clonotype was recorded a few times. This chain connects TRBV2 to TRBJ2-5; 11 bases are shared with TRBD1. This CDR3 region has 14 residues. V dropped 4 bases and J dropped 4; count of bases not matched to a gene: 2. In germline, CDR1 is SNHLY, CDR2 FYNNEI. CDR3 in DNA: TGTGCCAGCAGTGCAGGACAGGGGGCAGAGACCCAGTACTTC. Protein product: CASSAGQGAETQYF.

This clonotype was detected a few times. The V and J genes are TRBV12-3 or TRBV12-4 and TRBJ2-7, with 12 bases aligning to TRBD2. Trimming cost V 5 bases and J 0 bases; bases outside gene matches: 17. This CDR3 spans 20 amino acids. CDR3 sequence: CASSPAPGLAGFRSSYEQYF. The CDR3 DNA sequence: TGTGCCAGCAGTCCCGCCCCGGGACTAGCGGGTTTCAGGAGCTCCTACGAGCAGTACTTC.

The chain uses TRBV15 and TRBJ2-1, with 12 bases that match TRBD2. V was clipped by 1 base and J by 2 bases; unmatched bases: 6. Germline CDR1 reads LNHNV; CDR2 reads YYDKDF (reference sequence). CDR3 length: 18 residues. This CDR3 reads CATSRALPSGRAYNEQFF. CDR3 nucleotide sequence: TGTGCCACCAGCAGAGCGTTGCCTAGCGGGAGGGCCTACAATGAGCAGTTCTTC.

This clonotype turned up a few times. The V gene is TRBV25-1, the J gene TRBJ1-6, with unresolved D. V was clipped by 2 bases and J by 6 bases, with 11 bases between them. There are 15 residues in the CDR3. From germline, CDR1 is MGHDK and CDR2 SYGVNS. DNA of the CDR3: TGTGCCAGCAGTGAACTGGGGAGAAGTAATTCACCCCTCCACTTT. The encoded protein is CASSELGRSNSPLHF.

The chain combines TRBV2 with TRBJ2-1; 10 bases agree with TRBD2. CDR1 and CDR2 (germline): SNHLY, FYNNEI. This CDR3 region has 15 residues. After removal of 6 bases from V and 9 bases from J, the junction contained 11 bases not matched to a gene. CDR3 sequence (DNA): TGTGCCAGCAGGACACTAGCGGGAAAGGCGGGTGAGCAGTTCTTC. Amino acid sequence: CASRTLAGKAGEQFF.

This clonotype was observed many times. The chain has TRBV28 and TRBJ2-3, with D possibly TRBD1 on 6 matching bases. Per germline, CDR1 MDHEN and CDR2 SYDVKM. V was pared by 4 bases and J by 1 base, with 21 bases between. This CDR3 is built from 18 residues. DNA for the CDR3: TGTGCCAGCAGTTCATACAGGGATCAGGGGACCCGCACAGATACGCAGTATTTT. Translation gives CASSSYRDQGTRTDTQYF.

This chain joins TRBV11-1 and TRBJ2-3; 11 bases fit TRBD2. V was clipped by 3 bases and J by 11 bases; unmatched bases: 19. Germline CDR1 is SGHAT and CDR2 is FQDESV (reference sequence). CDR3 length equals 18 residues. The CDR3 DNA sequence: TGTGCCAGCAGCTTGACTAGCGGGGCCAACCTTGACACAGGGGTGCAGTATTTT. Translation gives CASSLTSGANLDTGVQYF.

This clonotype occurred many times. This sequence joins TRBV20-1 and TRBJ2-1; D remains unclear. Germline loops: CDR1 DFQATT, CDR2 SNEGSKA (reference sequence). CDR3 size: 13 residues. V was pared by 6 bases and J by 6 bases, with 15 bases between. The CDR3 is CSAPGPPGNEQFF. The CDR3 DNA follows: TGCAGTGCGCCCGGGCCCCCAGGCAATGAGCAGTTCTTC.

For the CDR3, the DNA is TGTGCCAGCAGGGGACAGGGTCCGGTCGACACTGAAGCTTTCTTT. Translated, it gives CASRGQGPVDTEAFF. V gene TRBV7-8 combines with J gene TRBJ1-1; 9 nucleotides line up with TRBD1. Germline trimming cut 6 bases from V and 3 bases from J; bases unmatched to any gene: 8. The CDR3 covers 15 residues. Per germline, CDR1 SGHVS and CDR2 FQNEAQ.

The V call is TRBV7-8, the J call TRBJ2-5; D unclear. From germline, CDR1 is SGHVS and CDR2 FQNEAQ. The V end was cut by 5 bases, the J end by 5 bases, with 18 bases between. The CDR3 spans 15 residues. CDR3 sequence (DNA): TGTGCCAGCAGCCAAACGTCGGGCCCGTGGGAGACCCAGTACTTC. Protein: CASSQTSGPWETQYF.

The gene calls are TRBV7-2 and TRBJ2-1; perhaps TRBD1 as D (5 bases). Trimming stripped 4 bases from V and 0 bases from J, with 13 bases between. The length of the CDR3 is 16 residues. Germline loops: CDR1 SGHTA, CDR2 FQGNSA. The CDR3 DNA sequence: TGTGCCAGCAGCTCCCGACAGAAAAGCTCCTACAATGAGCAGTTCTTC. As protein: CASSSRQKSSYNEQFF.

This clonotype was observed at least ten times. The V call is TRBV5-1, the J call TRBJ2-1; D unclear. Trimming left V 6 bases short and J 5 bases short, with 15 bases between. This CDR3 is 14 amino acids long. Germline V gene lookup returns CDR1 SGHRS and CDR2 YFSETQ. CDR3 nucleotides: TGCGCCAGCACCTCCATGGAAGAGGACAATGAGCAGTTCTTC. Residues: CASTSMEEDNEQFF.

This clonotype was counted ten times or more. The chain is built from TRBV5-6 and TRBJ1-2; the D gene is possibly TRBD1 (5 bases). This CDR3 comprises 14 residues. CDR1 is SGHDT, CDR2 YYEEEE, per germline. The V end was cut by 0 bases, the J end by 2 bases, with 8 bases between. CDR3 in amino acids: CASSLGGDNYGYTF. In DNA form, the CDR3 reads TGTGCCAGCAGCTTGGGAGGGGACAACTATGGCTACACCTTC.

This CDR3 is CASSRNKVTEAFF. The DNA for the CDR3 is TGTGCCAGCAGTCGAAACAAGGTCACTGAAGCTTTCTTT. The chain links TRBV6-1 to TRBJ1-1; no clear D. Germline loops: CDR1 MNHNS, CDR2 SASEGT. V lost 5 bases to trimming and J lost 4 bases, with 11 bases between them. The CDR3 contains 13 residues.

This clonotype has just a few counts. The chain combines TRBV12-3 or TRBV12-4 with TRBJ2-1, with 10 bases matching TRBD1. The CDR3 is 17 residues long. The V gene end was trimmed by 2 bases and the J gene end by 5 bases; junction bases not matched to a gene: 9. The CDR3 nucleotides read TGTGCCAGCAGTTTAACGGGGGACAGGGGCGTTCACAATGAGCAGTTCTTC. Its protein is CASSLTGDRGVHNEQFF.

This chain uses TRBV7-9 with TRBJ2-1; 15 positions agree with TRBD2. The CDR3 totals 17 residues. Germline lookup yields CDR1 SEHNR and CDR2 FQNEAQ (reference sequence). Losses at the gene ends were 4 bases for V and 8 bases for J; bases not matched to a gene: 9. The CDR3 sequence: CASSSRYGTSGGHEQFF. In nucleotides, the CDR3 is TGTGCCAGCAGCTCGCGATACGGGACTAGCGGGGGGCATGAGCAGTTCTTC.

J is TRBJ2-6 and V is TRBV13; TRBD1 matches 8 bases. Germline-derived CDR1 and CDR2 are PRHDT and FYEKMQ (reference sequence). The CDR3 has 15 amino acids. The V and J ends lost 6 bases and 6 bases, in that order; junction bases with no gene match: 7. As DNA, the CDR3 is TGTGCCAGCAGTCTCAGGGGGCCGGAGGCCAACGTCCTGACTTTC. This gives the protein CASSLRGPEANVLTF.

This clonotype was observed many times. In DNA, the CDR3 is TGTGCCAGCAGCTTAGGGGACAGGCGGAACAATGAGCAGTTCTTC. Residues: CASSLGDRRNNEQFF. The J gene is TRBJ2-1, the V gene TRBV5-6, with TRBD1 matching 8 bases. The CDR3 runs to 15 residues. V trimming: 2 bases; J trimming: 5 bases; junction bases outside the gene matches: 6. CDR1 is SGHDT and CDR2 is YYEEEE in the germline V gene.

Many counts were recorded for this clonotype. The V and J genes are TRBV7-3 and TRBJ1-2; possible D gene TRBD1, 6 bases. This CDR3 contains 15 residues. V lost 5 bases to trimming and J lost 4 bases, with 17 bases between them. Looked up from germline, CDR1 is SGHTA and CDR2 is FQGTGA. CDR3 protein: CASSPSGGTTYGYTF. The CDR3 region has the DNA TGTGCCAGCAGCCCAAGTGGTGGGACAACCTATGGCTACACCTTC.

This rearrangement joins TRBV3-1 to TRBJ2-3; D unclear. Trimming removed 3 bases at V and 4 bases at J, with 8 bases between. The CDR3 runs to 13 residues. The V gene's germline CDR1 is LGHDT and CDR2 YNNKEL (reference sequence). The CDR3 region has the DNA TGTGCCAGCAGCCACAGCTCCTCAGATACGCAGTATTTT. The encoded protein is CASSHSSSDTQYF.

This sequence joins TRBV2 and TRBJ2-5, with D perhaps TRBD2 (5 bases). The CDR3 consists of 11 residues. From germline, CDR1 is SNHLY and CDR2 FYNNEI. Trimming stripped 1 base from V and 13 bases from J, with 10 bases between. In DNA form, the CDR3 reads TGTGCCAGCAGTGAAGGCGCCGGAGGGTACTTC. Amino acids: CASSEGAGGYF.

This clonotype was recorded many times. The V and J genes are TRBV24-1 and TRBJ1-5, with 9 bases that match TRBD1. Germline CDR1 and CDR2: KGHDR and SFDVKD. The CDR3 spans 15 residues. Losses at the gene ends were 3 bases for V and 3 bases for J; bases not matched to a gene: 2. The CDR3 sequence: CATSDTGGDNQPQHF. The CDR3 DNA reads as TGTGCCACCAGTGATACAGGGGGCGACAATCAGCCCCAGCATTTT.

This clonotype occurred a few times. The chain has TRBV2 and TRBJ1-4; tentative D call: TRBD1 (5 bases). Trimming left V 1 base short and J 4 bases short, with 10 bases between. CDR1 and CDR2 from the germline V gene are SNHLY and FYNNEI. This CDR3 has 15 amino acids. CDR3 protein: CASSEGGKSNEKLFF. Written as DNA, the CDR3 is TGTGCCAGCAGTGAAGGGGGGAAAAGTAATGAAAAACTGTTTTTT.

The chain joins TRBV10-3 to TRBJ2-2, with 8 bases aligning to TRBD2. The CDR3 loop spans 17 amino acids. V dropped 5 bases and J dropped 0; count of bases not matched to a gene: 8. Germline-derived CDR1 and CDR2 are ENHRY and SYGVKD. CDR3 loop: CAISSATSGSNTGELFF. The DNA of the CDR3 is TGTGCCATCAGTTCAGCCACTAGCGGCTCGAACACCGGGGAGCTGTTTTTT.

This chain joins TRBV20-1 and TRBJ2-1; a weak D match, TRBD1 (6 bases). The germline CDR1 and CDR2 sequences are DFQATT and SNEGSKA (reference sequence). V lost 3 bases to trimming and J lost 8 bases, with 23 bases between them. The CDR3 loop spans 16 amino acids. In nucleotides, the CDR3 is TGCAGTGCTAGGCAGGTTTGGGGGCGCGTGGGGGATGAGCAGTTCTTC. As protein: CSARQVWGRVGDEQFF.

This clonotype was counted many times. The V and J genes are TRBV12-3 or TRBV12-4 and TRBJ2-3; D is perhaps TRBD1 (5 bases). Deletions cut 5 bases from V and 6 bases from J, with 9 bases between. The CDR3 length is 12 residues. The CDR3 DNA follows: TGTGCCAGCAGTCTCAACAGGGATACGCAGTATTTT. Translation: CASSLNRDTQYF.

The chain employs TRBV20-1 and TRBJ2-1; D unclear. Trimming took 3 bases from V and 3 from J, leaving 15 bases between them. Looked up from germline, CDR1 is DFQATT and CDR2 is SNEGSKA (reference sequence). The CDR3 loop spans 15 amino acids. CDR3 DNA sequence: TGCAGTGCTAGGCCCAGGCCCCCAGACTACAATGAGCAGTTCTTC. Amino acid sequence: CSARPRPPDYNEQFF.

The sample holds a few counts of this clonotype. The chain employs TRBV7-3 and TRBJ2-7; no clear D. The ends were cut back, 2 bases at V and 1 base at J, with 12 bases in the middle. This CDR3 contains 15 residues. Germline lookup yields CDR1 SGHTA and CDR2 FQGTGA. The CDR3 loop reads CASSLGRVGSYEQYF. For the CDR3, the DNA is TGTGCCAGCAGCTTAGGAAGGGTTGGTTCCTACGAGCAGTACTTC.

The genes are TRBV6-5 and TRBJ2-3; the match to TRBD2 covers 9 bases. V trimming: 0 bases; J trimming: 5 bases; junction bases outside the gene matches: 12. The CDR3 is made up of 18 amino acids. The germline V gene encodes CDR1 MNHEY and CDR2 SVGAGI. CDR3 protein: CASSYSYAAGGPGDTQYF. Here the CDR3 DNA reads TGTGCCAGCAGTTACTCCTACGCGGCGGGAGGGCCGGGAGATACGCAGTATTTT.

The table lists this clonotype with a few counts. The chain uses TRBV7-8 and TRBJ2-3; D is unresolved. This CDR3 contains 16 residues. The germline CDR1 and CDR2 sequences are SGHVS and FQNEAQ. Trimming shortened V by 0 bases and J by 0 bases, and 10 bases separated the two germline ends. This CDR3 reads CASSLAPGASTDTQYF. CDR3 DNA: TGTGCCAGCAGCTTAGCTCCAGGCGCTAGCACAGATACGCAGTATTTT.

The chain joins TRBV10-3 to TRBJ1-5; perhaps TRBD1 as D (6 bases). The germline V gene has CDR1 ENHRY and CDR2 SYGVKD. With 3 bases removed from V and 4 bases from J, the gap between germline ends came to 13 bases. This CDR3 region has 15 residues. The DNA for the CDR3 is TGTGCCATCAGTGATTGGGGGGCGGTGAATCAGCCCCAGCATTTT. It codes for CAISDWGAVNQPQHF.